There are many counts of the clone carrying this TCR beta chain. What it recognizes is unknown. These data are taken from a study of spatial heterogeneity in lung cancer. Turning to the study itself: More than eight raw reads, on average, carried each unique TCR and UMI combination. Points from the study as a whole: Expanded tumor TCRs that were ubiquitous appeared in blood more at resection than follow-up.

TCRdb passed the 5' RACE reads through MiXCR, listing each CDR3 protein once. There are 50,000 to 65,000 distinct CDR3 sequences in the sample; approximately 8% occur only once, and around 16% lies in the top ten. This CDR3 is built from 15 residues. The V gene's germline CDR1 is SEHNR and CDR2 FQNEAQ (reference sequence). J lost 5 bases, V lost 4 bases, and 3 bases had no gene match. The time point denotes: sample taken at primary tumor resection. The study sequenced unsorted whole RNA from tumor, nontumor lung or frozen PBMC. The gene calls are TRBV7-9 and TRBJ2-2, with 11 bases aligning to TRBD1. The receptor's source is a female donor with early-stage non-small cell lung cancer. This sample comprised PBMCs, obtained at surgery. CDR3 sequence (DNA): TGTGCCAGCAGCTCCCGGGACAGGGGGACCGGGGAGCTGTTTTTT. Amino acid sequence: CASSSRDRGTGELFF.